The sequence of this TCR beta chain was determined in a study of Ad26.COV2.S vaccination and SARS-CoV-2 variants. Regarding the study as a whole: After vaccination, reports described spike-specific CD8+ and CD4+ T cell responses as showing substantial breadth. Placebo recipients trailed vaccine recipients in spike-specific TCR breadth. Comparability of non-spike TCR breadth was observed across vaccine and placebo recipients.

Treatment defined: some 19 received Ad26.COV2.S at low or high dose, single or two shots; 5 received placebo; per-sample allocation not given. Samples came from day 63 after the first vaccine or placebo injection. Using immunoSEQ multiplex PCR, the repertoire was profiled, and TCRdb retains in-frame clones only, with some absent. The sample carries some 500,000 clones, 89% recorded once. In this sample, this clone turned up once. Antigen unknown. Per the germline V gene, CDR1 is SGHTA and CDR2 is FQGNSA. The V end lost 4 bases, the J end lost 3 bases, and 13 bases lay between the germline ends. The CDR3 is 14 amino acids.

The receptor comes from a person between 18 and 59 years old who received the Ad26.COV2.S COVID-19 vaccine or a placebo. The input for sequencing was peripheral blood, taken in a trial of Ad26.COV2.S vaccine versus placebo. The chain combines TRBV7-2 with TRBJ2-7; D uncertain. The CDR3 DNA is TGTGCCAGCAGCTACCAGTGGTGGGACTACGAGCAGTACTTC. It yields the protein CASSYQWWDYEQYF.